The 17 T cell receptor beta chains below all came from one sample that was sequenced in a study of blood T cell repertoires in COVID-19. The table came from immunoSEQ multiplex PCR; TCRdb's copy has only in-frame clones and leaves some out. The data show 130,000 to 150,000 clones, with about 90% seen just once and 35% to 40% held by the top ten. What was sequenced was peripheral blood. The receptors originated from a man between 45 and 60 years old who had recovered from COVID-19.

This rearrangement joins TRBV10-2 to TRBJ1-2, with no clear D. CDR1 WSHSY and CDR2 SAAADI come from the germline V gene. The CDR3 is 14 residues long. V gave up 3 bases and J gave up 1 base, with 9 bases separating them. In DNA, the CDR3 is TGCGCCAGCAGTGACTCGACTTTTAACTATGGCTACACCTTC. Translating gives CASSDSTFNYGYTF.

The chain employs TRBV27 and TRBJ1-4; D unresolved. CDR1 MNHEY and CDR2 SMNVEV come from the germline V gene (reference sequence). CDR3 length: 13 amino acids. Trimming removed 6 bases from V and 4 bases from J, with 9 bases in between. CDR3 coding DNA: TGTGCCAGCAGCCGACTGGGTAATGAAAAACTGTTTTTT. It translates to CASSRLGNEKLFF.

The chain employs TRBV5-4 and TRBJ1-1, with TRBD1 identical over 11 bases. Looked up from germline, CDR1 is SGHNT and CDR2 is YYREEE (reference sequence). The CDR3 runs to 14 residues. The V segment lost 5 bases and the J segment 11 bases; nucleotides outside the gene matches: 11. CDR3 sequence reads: CASSRDRGDLGAFF. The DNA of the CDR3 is TGTGCCAGCAGTAGGGACAGGGGGGACCTTGGGGCTTTCTTT.

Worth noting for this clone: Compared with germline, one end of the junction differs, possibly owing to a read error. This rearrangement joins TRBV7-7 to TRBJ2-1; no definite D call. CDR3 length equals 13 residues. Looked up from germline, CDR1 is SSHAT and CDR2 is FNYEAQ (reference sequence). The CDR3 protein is CASSLNYYNEQFF. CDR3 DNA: TGTGCTAGCAGCTTAAACTACTACAATGAGCAGTTCTTC. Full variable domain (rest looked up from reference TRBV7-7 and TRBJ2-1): GAGVSQSPRYKVTKRGQDVTLRCDPISSHATLYWYQQALGQGPEFLTYFNYEAQPDKSGLPSDRFSAERPEGSISTLTIQRTEQRDSAMYRCASSLNYYNEQFFGPGTRLTVL.

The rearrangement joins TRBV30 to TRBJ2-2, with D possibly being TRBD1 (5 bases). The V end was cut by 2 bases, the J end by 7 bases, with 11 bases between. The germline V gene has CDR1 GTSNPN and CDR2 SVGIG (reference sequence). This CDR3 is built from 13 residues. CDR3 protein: CAWSTRADGELFF. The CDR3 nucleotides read TGTGCCTGGAGTACCAGGGCGGACGGGGAGCTGTTTTTT.

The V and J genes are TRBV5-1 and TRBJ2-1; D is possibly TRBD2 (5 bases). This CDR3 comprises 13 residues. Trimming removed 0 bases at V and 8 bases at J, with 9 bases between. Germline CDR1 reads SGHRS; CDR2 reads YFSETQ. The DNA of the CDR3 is TGCGCCAGCAGCTTGGAGCGGCGGGATGAGCAGTTCTTC. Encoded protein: CASSLERRDEQFF.

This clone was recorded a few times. The CDR3 spells CASSYIAGNTGELFF. CDR3 in DNA: TGTGCCAGCAGCTATATAGCGGGAAACACCGGGGAGCTGTTTTTT. The chain carries TRBV7-2 and TRBJ2-2; 8 bases are a match to TRBD2. The J segment lost 2 bases and the V segment lost 4 bases, leaving 3 bases of the junction unmatched. Germline V lookup: CDR1 SGHTA, CDR2 FQGNSA. This CDR3 region has 15 residues.

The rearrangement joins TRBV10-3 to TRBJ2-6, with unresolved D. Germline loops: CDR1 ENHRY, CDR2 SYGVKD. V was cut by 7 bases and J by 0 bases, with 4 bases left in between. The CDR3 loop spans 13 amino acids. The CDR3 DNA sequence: TGTGCCATCAAGAGCTCTGGGGCCAACGTCCTGACTTTC. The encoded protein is CAIKSSGANVLTF.

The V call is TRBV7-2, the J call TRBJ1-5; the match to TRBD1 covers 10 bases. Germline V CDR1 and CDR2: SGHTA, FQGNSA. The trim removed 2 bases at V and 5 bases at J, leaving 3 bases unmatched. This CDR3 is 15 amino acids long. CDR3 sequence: CASSLRGTGDQPQHF. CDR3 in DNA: TGTGCCAGCAGCTTAAGGGGGACAGGGGATCAGCCCCAGCATTTT.

CDR3 sequence reads: CASSQDGTTGDTQYF. CDR3 sequence (DNA): TGTGCCAGCAGCCAAGATGGGACAACGGGAGATACGCAGTATTTT. The rearrangement joins TRBV4-2 to TRBJ2-3; D possibly corresponds to TRBD1 (6 bases). Per the germline V gene, CDR1 is LGHNA and CDR2 is YNFKEQ. V shed 0 bases and J shed 5 bases, with 12 bases lying between them. The CDR3 consists of 15 residues.

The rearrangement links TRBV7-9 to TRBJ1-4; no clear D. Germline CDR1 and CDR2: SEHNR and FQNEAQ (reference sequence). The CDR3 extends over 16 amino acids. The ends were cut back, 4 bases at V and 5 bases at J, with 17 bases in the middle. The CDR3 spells CASSSIRTTLNEKLFF. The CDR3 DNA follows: TGTGCCAGCAGCTCTATCAGGACTACCTTGAATGAAAAACTGTTTTTT.

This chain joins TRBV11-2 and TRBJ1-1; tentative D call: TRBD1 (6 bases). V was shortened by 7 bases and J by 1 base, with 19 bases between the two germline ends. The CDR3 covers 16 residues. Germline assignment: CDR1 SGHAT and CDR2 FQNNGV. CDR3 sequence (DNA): TGTGCCAGCACCTCGGGGCAGGGGATGTCGAACACTGAAGCTTTCTTT. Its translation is CASTSGQGMSNTEAFF.

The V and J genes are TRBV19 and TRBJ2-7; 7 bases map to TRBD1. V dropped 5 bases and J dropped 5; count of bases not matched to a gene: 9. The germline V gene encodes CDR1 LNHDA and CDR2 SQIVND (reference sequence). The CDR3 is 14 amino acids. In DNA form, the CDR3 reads TGTGCCAGTAGTTCAGACAGGGAGTACCACGAGCAGTACTTC. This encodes CASSSDREYHEQYF.

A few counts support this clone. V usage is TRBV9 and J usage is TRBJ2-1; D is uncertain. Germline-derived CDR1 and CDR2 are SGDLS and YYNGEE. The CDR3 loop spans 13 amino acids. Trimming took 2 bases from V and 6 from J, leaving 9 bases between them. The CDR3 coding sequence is TGTGCCAGCAGCGTTAGTCCATTCAATGAGCAGTTCTTC. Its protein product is CASSVSPFNEQFF.

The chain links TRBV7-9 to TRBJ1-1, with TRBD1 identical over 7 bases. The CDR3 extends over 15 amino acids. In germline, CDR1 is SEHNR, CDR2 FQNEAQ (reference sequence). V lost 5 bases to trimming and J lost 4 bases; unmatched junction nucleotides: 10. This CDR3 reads CASSPTGSPGTEAFF. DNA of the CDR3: TGTGCCAGCAGCCCGACAGGGTCGCCAGGCACTGAAGCTTTCTTT.

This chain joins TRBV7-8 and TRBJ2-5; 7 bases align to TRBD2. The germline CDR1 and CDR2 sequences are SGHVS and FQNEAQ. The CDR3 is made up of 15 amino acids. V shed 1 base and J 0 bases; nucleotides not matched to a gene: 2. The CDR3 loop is CASSLGSGYQETQYF. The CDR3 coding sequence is TGTGCCAGCAGCTTAGGTAGCGGGTACCAAGAGACCCAGTACTTC.

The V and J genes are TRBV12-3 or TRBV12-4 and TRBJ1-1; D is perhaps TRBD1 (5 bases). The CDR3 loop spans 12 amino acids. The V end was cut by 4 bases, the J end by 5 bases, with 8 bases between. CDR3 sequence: CASSYGGTEAFF. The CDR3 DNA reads TGTGCCAGCAGTTACGGGGGGACTGAAGCTTTCTTT.